One sample yielded the 9 T cell receptor beta chains listed below, sequenced in a study of T cell responses to AZD1222 COVID-19 vaccine. Profiling relied on immunoSEQ multiplex PCR, and the TCRdb table lists in-frame clones only, not all of them. The table records some 130,000 clones, approximately 83% of them present only once. Source: peripheral blood, taken on day 0 of AZD1222 vaccination. These receptors came from an adult in good health.

The V gene is TRBV7-3, the J gene TRBJ1-2; no clear D gene. Germline CDR1 SGHTA, CDR2 FQGTGA. Trimming took 5 bases from V and 4 from J, leaving 11 bases between them. CDR3 length: 13 residues. CDR3: CASSTGPTYGYTF. CDR3 bases: TGTGCCAGCAGCACCGGACCGACCTATGGCTACACCTTC.

The V and J genes are TRBV3-1 (or the pseudogene TRBV3-2) and TRBJ2-5, with 13 bases aligning to TRBD2. CDR1 LGHDT and CDR2 YNNKEL come from the germline V gene (reference sequence). After removal of 0 bases from V and 2 bases from J, the junction contained 9 bases not matched to a gene. This CDR3 comprises 19 residues. CDR3 residues: CASSQDRRTSGGGQETQYF. CDR3 nucleotides: TGTGCCAGCAGCCAAGATCGTAGGACTAGCGGGGGTGGGCAAGAGACCCAGTACTTC.

V and J are TRBV15 and TRBJ1-5; 9 bases fit TRBD1. The ends lost 5 bases at V and 6 bases at J; junction bases unmatched: 8. The CDR3 covers 15 residues. Germline-derived CDR1 and CDR2 are LNHNV and YYDKDF (reference sequence). The CDR3 DNA follows: TGTGCCACCAGCGGTGGGGACAGGGAGGTTCAGCCCCAGCATTTT. Amino acid sequence: CATSGGDREVQPQHF.

The chain is built from TRBV5-1 and TRBJ2-7, with TRBD1 as a possible D gene (5 bases). Trimming stripped 0 bases from V and 2 bases from J, with 15 bases between. CDR1 is SGHRS, CDR2 YFSETQ, per germline. This CDR3 contains 16 residues. CDR3 loop: CASSLDVGQVPYEQYF. CDR3 DNA sequence: TGCGCCAGCAGCTTGGACGTAGGACAAGTCCCCTACGAGCAGTACTTC.

The chain has TRBV7-6 and TRBJ1-5; maybe TRBD1 (5 bases). The V gene's germline CDR1 is SGHVS and CDR2 FNYEAQ. This CDR3 spans 14 amino acids. V lost 0 bases and J lost 6, with 9 bases in between. The CDR3 nucleotides are TGTGCCAGCAGCTTAGCCAGGGATCGTCAGCCCCAGCATTTT. Residues: CASSLARDRQPQHF.

In its sample, this clone was seen once. The chain uses TRBV4-2 and TRBJ2-1; the D gene is possibly TRBD2 (5 bases). Trimming cost V 1 base and J 5 bases, with 18 bases left between them. This CDR3 spans 17 amino acids. CDR1 is LGHNA and CDR2 is YNFKEQ in the germline V gene. CDR3 sequence (DNA): TGTGCCAGCAGCCAAGCAAGTCTACAGCGGAACAACAATGAGCAGTTCTTC. Its translation: CASSQASLQRNNNEQFF.

This chain joins TRBV18 and TRBJ1-1; no reliable D call. The V and J ends lost 3 bases and 8 bases respectively, with 7 bases between them. Germline CDR1 KGHSH, CDR2 LQKENI. The CDR3 sequence is 11 residues long. CDR3 nucleotides: TGTGCCAGCTCACCGAAACTCGAAGCTTTCTTT. Its protein product is CASSPKLEAFF. Complete variable domain (other parts from reference TRBV18 and TRBJ1-1): NAGVMQNPRHLVRRRGQEARLRCSPMKGHSHVYWYRQLPEEGLKFMVYLQKENIIDESGMPKERFSAEFPKEGPSILRIQQVVRGDSAAYFCASSPKLEAFFGQGTRLTVV.

The chain has TRBV6-5 and TRBJ2-7, with 7 bases that match TRBD2. The CDR3 has 15 amino acids. The germline V gene has CDR1 MNHEY and CDR2 SVGAGI. V shed 2 bases, J shed 5 bases, and the junction held 9 bases outside the gene matches. For the CDR3, the DNA is TGTGCCAGCAGTTACAACGCGGGAGCCCAACACGAGCAGTACTTC. The encoded protein is CASSYNAGAQHEQYF.

V gene TRBV30 combines with J gene TRBJ2-7, with D perhaps matching TRBD2 (5 bases). Germline loops: CDR1 GTSNPN, CDR2 SVGIG (reference sequence). Between the trimmed V and J ends, which lost 7 bases and 1 base, there was a span of 17 bases. The CDR3 extends over 14 amino acids. CDR3 coding DNA: TGTGCCTCCTCCCGAAGGGAGCCTTCCTACGAGCAGTACTTC. Amino acids: CASSRREPSYEQYF.